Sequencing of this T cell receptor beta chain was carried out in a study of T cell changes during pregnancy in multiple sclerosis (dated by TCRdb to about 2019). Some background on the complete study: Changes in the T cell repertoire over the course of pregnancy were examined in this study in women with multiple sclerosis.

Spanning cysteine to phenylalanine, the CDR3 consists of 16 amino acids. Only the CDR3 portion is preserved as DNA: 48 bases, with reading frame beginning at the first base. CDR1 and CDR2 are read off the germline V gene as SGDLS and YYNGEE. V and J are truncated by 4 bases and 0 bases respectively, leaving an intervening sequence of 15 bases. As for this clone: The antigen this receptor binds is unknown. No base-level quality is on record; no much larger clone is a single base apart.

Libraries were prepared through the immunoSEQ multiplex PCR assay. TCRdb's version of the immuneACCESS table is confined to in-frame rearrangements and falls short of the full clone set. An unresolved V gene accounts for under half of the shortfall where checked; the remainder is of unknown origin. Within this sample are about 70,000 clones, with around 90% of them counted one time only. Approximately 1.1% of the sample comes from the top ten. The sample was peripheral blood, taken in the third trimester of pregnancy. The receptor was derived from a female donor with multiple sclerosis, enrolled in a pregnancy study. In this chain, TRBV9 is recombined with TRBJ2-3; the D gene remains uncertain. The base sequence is TGTGCCAGCAGCCCCGGTCGGGTGACTAGCACAGATACGCAGTATTTT. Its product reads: CASSPGRVTSTDTQYF. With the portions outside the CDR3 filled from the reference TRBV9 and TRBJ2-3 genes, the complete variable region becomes DSGVTQTPKHLITATGQRVTLRCSPRSGDLSVYWYQQSLDQGLQFLIQYYNGEERAKGNILERFSAQQFPDLHSELNLSSLELGDSALYFCASSPGRVTSTDTQYFGPGTRLTVL.